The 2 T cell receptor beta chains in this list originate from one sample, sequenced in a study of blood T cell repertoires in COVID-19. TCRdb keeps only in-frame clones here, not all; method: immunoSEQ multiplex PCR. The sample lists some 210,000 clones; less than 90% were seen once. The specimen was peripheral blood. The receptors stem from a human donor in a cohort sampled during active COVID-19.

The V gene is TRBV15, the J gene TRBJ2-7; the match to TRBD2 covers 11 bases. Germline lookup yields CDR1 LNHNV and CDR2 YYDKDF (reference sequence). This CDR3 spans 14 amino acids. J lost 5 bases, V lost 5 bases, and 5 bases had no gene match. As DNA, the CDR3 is TGTGCCACCAGCGGTAGCGGGAGGGGGAACGAGCAGTACTTC. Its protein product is CATSGSGRGNEQYF.

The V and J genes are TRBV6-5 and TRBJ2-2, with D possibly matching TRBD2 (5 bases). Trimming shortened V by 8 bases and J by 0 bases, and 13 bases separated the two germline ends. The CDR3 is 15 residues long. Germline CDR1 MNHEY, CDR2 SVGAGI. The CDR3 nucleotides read TGTGCCAGCCAACGCTCGGGGTCGAACACCGGGGAGCTGTTTTTT. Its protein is CASQRSGSNTGELFF.